This record looks at one T cell receptor beta chain sequence and its context. No antigen is known for it. V was shortened by 4 bases and J by 2 bases, with 6 bases between the two germline ends. Germline lookup yields CDR1 LGHNA and CDR2 YSLEER. This CDR3 is built from 12 residues. The PCR contained 60 Vbeta and 13 Jbeta primers. In the original analysis: As a later analysis found, there were 80 million or so unique TCR beta chains, of which roughly 11 million were shared. TCRdb's copy holds only in-frame clones and misses some; the assay was immunoSEQ multiplex PCR. V and J calls and clone size are given by that table; D and trimming were obtained from the DNA. The profile shows under 130,000 clones, 70% of them singletons. The data were obtained in a study of cytomegalovirus exposure and HLA in healthy donors. General observations from the study: Rarity marked most TCR sequences, yet some public TCRs occurred in many donors. Further analysis was carried out later, and it showed several of the most significant clusters appearing linked to common viral pathogens. Association of a missense DCLRE1C variant with TCR beta V- and J-gene trimming was reported in a later analysis.

V usage is TRBV4-3 and J usage is TRBJ2-7; the D gene is possibly TRBD1 (5 bases). Sequencing input: PBMCs. The receptor was derived from a man aged 40-49 years in good health and CMV-seropositive. The CDR3 DNA follows: TGCGCCAGCAGCCCGACAGCCTACGAGCAGTACTTC. Translated: CASSPTAYEQYF.